The present TCR beta chain was sequenced within a study of CD8 T cells in ankylosing spondylitis. This clonotype was observed a handful of times. Its antigen remains unidentified. Researchers built TCR beta libraries using quantitative 5'-RACE with molecular barcodes. Each CDR3 protein is one row after TCRdb ran MiXCR on the 5' RACE reads. Among fewer than 400,000 distinct CDR3 sequences, approximately 15% were seen once, and the ten largest hold roughly 1.1%. Findings and caveats of the study: A motif in TCR beta, a set of eight highly homologous variants, appeared characteristic of ankylosing spondylitis blood. As reported, disease-linked clones showed significant enrichment in matched ankylosing spondylitis synovial fluid. Earlier reports found some motif variants in synovial fluid and blood in reactive arthritis.

With V trimmed by 5 bases and J by 8 bases, 13 bases remained unmatched. The CDR3 contains 16 residues. The clonotype was recovered from a male donor with ankylosing spondylitis or in good health (not recorded which). The chain recombines TRBV12-3 or TRBV12-4 with TRBJ2-1, with 9 bases lining up with TRBD2. The sequenced sample consisted of blood, either unsorted or a sorted T cell fraction (not recorded which). CDR3: CASSPGSGGGAYEQFF. The CDR3 DNA reads TGTGCCAGCAGTCCCGGATCGGGCGGGGGGGCTTATGAGCAGTTCTTC.